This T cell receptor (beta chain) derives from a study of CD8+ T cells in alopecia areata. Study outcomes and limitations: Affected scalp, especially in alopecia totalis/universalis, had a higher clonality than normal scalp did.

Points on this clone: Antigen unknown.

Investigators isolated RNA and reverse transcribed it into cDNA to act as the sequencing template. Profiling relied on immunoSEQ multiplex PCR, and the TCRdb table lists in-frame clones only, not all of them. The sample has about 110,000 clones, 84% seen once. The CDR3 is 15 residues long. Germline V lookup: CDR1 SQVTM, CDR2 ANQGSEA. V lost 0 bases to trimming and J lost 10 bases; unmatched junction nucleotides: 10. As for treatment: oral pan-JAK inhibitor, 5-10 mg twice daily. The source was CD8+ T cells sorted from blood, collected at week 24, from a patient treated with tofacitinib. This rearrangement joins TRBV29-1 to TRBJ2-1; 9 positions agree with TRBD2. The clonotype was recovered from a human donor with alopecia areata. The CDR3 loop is CSVEDRERGVPEQFF. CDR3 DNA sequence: TGCAGCGTTGAAGATCGTGAGCGGGGGGTGCCGGAGCAGTTCTTC.